These 2 T cell receptor beta chains came from one sample sequenced in a study of beta chain features in type 1 diabetes. These receptors' antigens are unknown. As every portion of the isolated RNA was reverse transcribed, the sequencing read expressed TCRB transcripts. Assay used: immunoSEQ multiplex PCR; TCRdb lists only in-frame clones, some missing. Of roughly 220,000 clones in the sample, roughly 17% were seen once. Findings and caveats of the study: Moderate but significant shortening of TCRB CDR3s was recorded in all four CD4+ subsets from Type 1 diabetes patients.

Sequenced input: naive CD4+ T cells from blood. The receptor set was obtained from a man aged 25-45 years with type 1 diabetes.

V gene TRBV28 combines with J gene TRBJ2-5; 7 nucleotides agree with TRBD2. Germline V CDR1 and CDR2: MDHEN, SYDVKM. This CDR3 region has 12 residues. Germline trimming cut 2 bases from V and 13 bases from J; bases unmatched to any gene: 7. CDR3 amino acids: CASSLTSGTTYF. DNA of the CDR3: TGTGCCAGCAGTTTAACATCCGGGACTACGTACTTC.

The V gene is TRBV7-2, the J gene TRBJ2-6, with D perhaps given as TRBD1 or TRBD2 (5 bases each). V was cut by 5 bases and J by 0 bases, with 14 bases left in between. Germline V gives CDR1 SGHTA, CDR2 FQGNSA. This CDR3 has 17 amino acids. CDR3 sequence reads: CASSQTGTPSGANVLTF. CDR3 nucleotides: TGTGCCAGCAGCCAAACCGGGACCCCCTCTGGGGCCAACGTCCTGACTTTC.